Described below is a single T cell receptor (beta chain) sequence and its context. Antigen unknown. This sample is part of a study of cytomegalovirus exposure and HLA in healthy donors. General study points: Several of the most significant clusters were apparently associated with common viral pathogens in a later analysis. It was taken for granted in presence/absence analyses that sequencing depth across donors was roughly uniform.

Germline values: CDR1 SGHDT, CDR2 YYEEEE. The ends were cut back, 4 bases at V and 6 bases at J, with 17 bases in the middle. CDR3 length equals 15 residues. In the PCR, 60 Vbeta and 13 Jbeta primers were used. Some clones are missing from TCRdb's copy, which holds only in-frame ones; the method was immunoSEQ multiplex PCR. Among some 77,000 clones listed, about 80% were seen once. Donors likely had unrecorded immune exposures despite being nominally healthy when sampled. The TCR comes from a man aged 25-40 years in good health and CMV-seronegative. What was sequenced was PBMCs. This rearrangement joins TRBV5-6 to TRBJ2-1; D possibly corresponds to TRBD2 (6 bases). DNA for the CDR3: TGTGCCAGCAGCCCCCGTTCGGGACTTTTCAATGAGCAGTTCTTC. It encodes CASSPRSGLFNEQFF. The complete variable domain, with remaining parts taken from reference TRBV5-6 and TRBJ2-1, reads DAGVTQSPTHLIKTRGQQVTLRCSPKSGHDTVSWYQQALGQGPQFIFQYYEEEERQRGNFPDRFSGHQFPNYSSELNVNALLLGDSALYLCASSPRSGLFNEQFFGPGTRLTVL.